The TCR beta chain under discussion was sequenced for a study of blood T cell repertoires in COVID-19. Overall study context: The cDNA or gDNA used as material had been derived from T cells, B-cell-depleted T cells, or PBMCs.

Produced via immunoSEQ multiplex PCR; TCRdb's table is partial and in-frame only. The sample contains tens of thousands of clones, approximately 85% of which appear only once. Germline V gives CDR1 SGHTA, CDR2 FQGNSA. The germline V and J ends were trimmed by 1 base and 7 bases, with 14 bases remaining between them. CDR3 size: 15 residues. The chain recombines TRBV7-2 with TRBJ2-1, with a tentative D call TRBD2 (5 bases). The material sequenced was peripheral blood. This clonotype was obtained from a man at least 80 years old with acute or convalescent COVID-19. The CDR3 here is CASSLGLPGGNEQFF. The DNA of the CDR3 is TGTGCCAGCAGCTTAGGGCTCCCCGGAGGAAATGAGCAGTTCTTC.